This passage covers 18 T cell receptor beta chains from one sample sequenced in a study of blood T cells in healthy people across ages. Primers used in a second PCR of roughly 6 to 11 cycles were a sample-barcoded 5' primer and a J-beta primer mix. TCRdb redid the calling of the 5' RACE reads with MiXCR, one entry per CDR3 protein. This table holds around 1,000,000 distinct CDR3 sequences, 25% found once. Another study also made use of these data, one on T cells of mothers and their children.

Material: blood. The receptors were gathered from a girl aged 2 to 10 in good health.

This clonotype was found once. The V and J genes are TRBV29-1 and TRBJ2-5; 13 positions match TRBD2. The CDR3 is 18 residues long. The V gene's germline CDR1 is SQVTM and CDR2 ANQGSEA. The V segment lost 4 bases and the J segment 5 bases; nucleotides outside the gene matches: 16. As DNA, the CDR3 is TGCAGCGTTGCTCTAACTAGCGGGAGGGCCGGGAAGTGGGAGACCCAGTACTTC. Residues: CSVALTSGRAGKWETQYF.

The gene calls are TRBV7-2 and TRBJ2-7; TRBD1 agrees at 7 bases. Germline CDR1 reads SGHTA; CDR2 reads FQGNSA. After removal of 4 bases from V and 2 bases from J, the junction contained 2 bases not matched to a gene. The CDR3 extends over 13 amino acids. CDR3 region: CASSSGQPYEQYF. The CDR3, as DNA: TGTGCCAGCAGCTCGGGACAGCCCTACGAGCAGTACTTC.

This clonotype was detected only a few times. This chain connects TRBV9 to TRBJ2-1; maybe TRBD2 (6 bases). The CDR3 spans 15 residues. The germline V and J ends were trimmed by 0 bases and 6 bases, with 13 bases remaining between them. Germline V gene data show CDR1 as SGDLS and CDR2 as YYNGEE. This CDR3 is CASSVGGETGNEQFF. CDR3 sequence (DNA): TGTGCCAGCAGCGTAGGGGGGGAGACGGGCAATGAGCAGTTCTTC.

This clonotype was seen a handful of times. The CDR3 is CSVVALGGGYTF. Written as DNA, the CDR3 is TGCAGCGTTGTAGCCCTGGGGGGTGGCTACACCTTC. The chain employs TRBV29-1 and TRBJ1-2; D is possibly TRBD1 (5 bases). This CDR3 comprises 12 residues. CDR1 is SQVTM, CDR2 ANQGSEA, per germline. V shed 4 bases and J shed 7 bases, with 13 bases lying between them.

This clonotype showed up just a few times. The V and J genes are TRBV2 and TRBJ2-7; 10 bases match TRBD2. The CDR3 runs to 16 residues. J gave up 3 bases and V 6 bases, and 11 bases lay outside the gene matches. Germline CDR1 is SNHLY and CDR2 is FYNNEI. The CDR3, as DNA: TGTGCCAGCAGACTCACCCTACTAGCGGGGCACTACGAGCAGTACTTC. This gives the protein CASRLTLLAGHYEQYF.

This clonotype was seen a few times. This rearrangement joins TRBV27 to TRBJ2-1; 9 bases match TRBD2. The V segment lost 2 bases and the J segment 8 bases; nucleotides outside the gene matches: 10. The CDR3 spans 16 residues. CDR1 MNHEY and CDR2 SMNVEV come from the germline V gene (reference sequence). In nucleotides, the CDR3 is TGTGCCAGCAGTTTACCCCCGGGACTAGCTGGGCATGAGCAGTTCTTC. Protein sequence: CASSLPPGLAGHEQFF.

This clonotype was observed a handful of times. The chain employs TRBV20-1 and TRBJ1-5, with a possible D match to TRBD1 (5 bases). The CDR3 covers 14 residues. Germline values: CDR1 DFQATT, CDR2 SNEGSKA (reference sequence). Deletions cut 6 bases from V and 5 bases from J, with 17 bases between. CDR3 residues: CSASWGEEYQPQHF. In nucleotides, the CDR3 is TGCAGTGCCTCTTGGGGGGAGGAATATCAGCCCCAGCATTTT.

This sequence joins TRBV20-1 and TRBJ2-7, with D possibly being TRBD2 (6 bases). V lost 6 bases, J lost 1 base, and 19 bases lay in between. The CDR3 has 15 residues. Germline CDR1 is DFQATT and CDR2 is SNEGSKA (reference sequence). CDR3 residues: CSAATGLQTSYEQYF. The DNA for the CDR3 is TGCAGTGCCGCTACGGGACTTCAGACGTCCTACGAGCAGTACTTC.

CDR3 nucleotides: TGCGCCAGCAGCCAAGACGGAGGATTGTTCGCTTTCTTT. This codes for CASSQDGGLFAFF. The V gene is TRBV4-1, the J gene TRBJ1-1, with D unresolved. This CDR3 region has 13 residues. Trimming cost V 0 bases and J 11 bases, with 13 bases left between them. Germline lookup yields CDR1 MGHRA and CDR2 YSYEKL.

V usage is TRBV14 and J usage is TRBJ2-1; weak D call: TRBD2 (7 bases). V lost 4 bases and J lost 7, with 14 bases in between. This CDR3 is built from 14 residues. The germline gives CDR1 SGHDN, CDR2 FVKESK. CDR3 in DNA: TGTGCCAGCAGCCCATCGGGGGGCTGGAATGAGCAGTTCTTC. This sequence encodes CASSPSGGWNEQFF. The whole variable domain, remainder taken from reference TRBV14 and TRBJ2-1, is EAGVTQFPSHSVIEKGQTVTLRCDPISGHDNLYWYRRVMGKEIKFLLHFVKESKQDESGMPNNRFLAERTGGTYSTLKVQPAELEDSGVYFCASSPSGGWNEQFFGPGTRLTVL.

V usage is TRBV6-2 or TRBV6-3 and J usage is TRBJ2-7; the match to TRBD1 covers 9 bases. V lost 6 bases and J lost 9; bases outside the gene matches: 15. CDR3 length: 15 residues. The V gene's germline CDR1 is MNHEY and CDR2 SVGEGT. As DNA, the CDR3 is TGTGCCAGCAGCACTATCGGGACAGGGAGGTCATGGCAGTACTTC. Amino acid sequence: CASSTIGTGRSWQYF.

V gene TRBV29-1 combines with J gene TRBJ2-7, with D perhaps matching TRBD1 or TRBD2 (5 bases each). The V end was cut by 5 bases, the J end by 4 bases, with 15 bases between. Germline V gene data show CDR1 as SQVTM and CDR2 as ANQGSEA. CDR3 length: 13 amino acids. DNA of the CDR3: TGCAGCGTTAGGGGCGGGTTGGGGTACGAGCAGTACTTC. It specifies CSVRGGLGYEQYF.

This clonotype was seen a few times. This chain joins TRBV6-1 and TRBJ1-1, with D perhaps matching TRBD1 (5 bases). The germline V gene has CDR1 MNHNS and CDR2 SASEGT. This CDR3 contains 12 residues. Trimming stripped 6 bases from V and 5 bases from J, with 10 bases between. Written as DNA, the CDR3 is TGTGCCAGCAGGCAGCGGGGGACTGAAGCTTTCTTT. Residues: CASRQRGTEAFF.

This clonotype was seen a handful of times. The V and J genes are TRBV5-1 and TRBJ2-1; 10 nucleotides line up with TRBD2. V shed 1 base and J 4 bases; nucleotides not matched to a gene: 8. The CDR3 has 17 amino acids. Germline lookup yields CDR1 SGHRS and CDR2 YFSETQ. CDR3 nucleotides: TGCGCCAGCAGCTTGTGGCTAGCGGGGGAAAATTACAATGAGCAGTTCTTC. It is translated as CASSLWLAGENYNEQFF.

The V and J genes are TRBV19 and TRBJ2-2, with 7 bases aligning to TRBD1. Germline CDR1 LNHDA, CDR2 SQIVND (reference sequence). The CDR3 contains 15 residues. With 7 bases clipped from V and 5 bases from J, the junction kept 10 bases outside the gene matches. The CDR3 reads CASTDRQGWTGELFF. The CDR3 nucleotides read TGTGCCAGTACGGATCGACAGGGTTGGACCGGGGAGCTGTTTTTT.

This clonotype has a handful of counts. Its ends do not fully match the called genes, so a read error is possible. This sequence joins TRBV20-1 and TRBJ1-5; D may be TRBD1 (5 bases). This CDR3 has 15 amino acids. Germline CDR1 DFQATT, CDR2 SNEGSKA (reference sequence). CDR3 in DNA: TGCAGTGCTGGAGATCTCAGGGTTGGCAATCAGCCCCAGCATTTT. This encodes CSAGDLRVGNQPQHF.

V is TRBV7-9 and J is TRBJ2-1; D is perhaps TRBD2 (6 bases). Germline loops: CDR1 SEHNR, CDR2 FQNEAQ (reference sequence). Between the trimmed V and J ends, which lost 4 bases and 9 bases, there was a span of 22 bases. The CDR3 has 16 residues. This CDR3 reads CASSWRRGVGGSEQFF. CDR3 bases: TGTGCCAGCAGCTGGCGCCGCGGGGTCGGGGGTTCTGAGCAGTTCTTC.

The gene calls are TRBV11-3 and TRBJ1-6, with unresolved D. The CDR3 is made up of 15 amino acids. Trimming removed 5 bases at V and 8 bases at J, with 16 bases between. The germline V gene has CDR1 SGHNT and CDR2 YENEEA. The CDR3 coding sequence is TGTGCCAGCAGCCCCGGGTATTATCCGGATTCACCCCTCCACTTT. Its protein product is CASSPGYYPDSPLHF.